This TCR beta chain derives from a study of vaccination effects on CD4 cells after COVID-19. Overall study: It was two doses of either the BNT162b2 or mRNA-1273 vaccine that participants received. Sample provision by two convalescent patients occurred 16 days and one week before vaccination.

Comments on this clone: Antigen specificity is unknown.

Study-wide points: Infection- and vaccine-induced clones contracted markedly late after vaccination.

Following culture for 9 to 11 days, CD4+ T cells were isolated. Their SARS-CoV-2 infection, verified by PCR, occurred between March and December 2020. Germline CDR1 is SGHDT and CDR2 is YYEEEE. The CDR3 is made up of 14 amino acids. V shed 4 bases, J shed 2 bases, and the junction held 4 bases outside the gene matches. Clones were read by immunoSEQ multiplex PCR, and TCRdb kept only the in-frame ones, dropping some. The repertoire holds 50,000 to 75,000 clones, with under 80% as singletons. The V and J genes are TRBV5-6 and TRBJ1-2; TRBD1 agrees at 8 bases. The source was CD4+ T cells from PBMCs cultured without peptide, collected before COVID-19 vaccination. The clonotype was recovered from a human donor who had a prior SARS-CoV-2 infection. The chain's CDR3 is CASSRGQGNYGYTF. In DNA form, the CDR3 reads TGTGCCAGCAGCCGAGGACAGGGAAACTATGGCTACACCTTC.